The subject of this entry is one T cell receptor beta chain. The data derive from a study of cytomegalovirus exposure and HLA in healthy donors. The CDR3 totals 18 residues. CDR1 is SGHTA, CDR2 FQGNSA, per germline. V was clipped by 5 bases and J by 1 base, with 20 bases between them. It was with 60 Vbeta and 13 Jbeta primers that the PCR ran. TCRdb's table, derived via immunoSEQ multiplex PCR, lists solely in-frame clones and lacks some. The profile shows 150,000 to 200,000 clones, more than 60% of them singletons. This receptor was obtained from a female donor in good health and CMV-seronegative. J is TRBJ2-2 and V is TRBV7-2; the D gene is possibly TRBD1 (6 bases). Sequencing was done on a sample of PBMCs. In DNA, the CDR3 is TGTGCCAGCAGCAAACTTGCTCCGGGACAAATGAACACCGGGGAGCTGTTTTTT. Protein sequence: CASSKLAPGQMNTGELFF.